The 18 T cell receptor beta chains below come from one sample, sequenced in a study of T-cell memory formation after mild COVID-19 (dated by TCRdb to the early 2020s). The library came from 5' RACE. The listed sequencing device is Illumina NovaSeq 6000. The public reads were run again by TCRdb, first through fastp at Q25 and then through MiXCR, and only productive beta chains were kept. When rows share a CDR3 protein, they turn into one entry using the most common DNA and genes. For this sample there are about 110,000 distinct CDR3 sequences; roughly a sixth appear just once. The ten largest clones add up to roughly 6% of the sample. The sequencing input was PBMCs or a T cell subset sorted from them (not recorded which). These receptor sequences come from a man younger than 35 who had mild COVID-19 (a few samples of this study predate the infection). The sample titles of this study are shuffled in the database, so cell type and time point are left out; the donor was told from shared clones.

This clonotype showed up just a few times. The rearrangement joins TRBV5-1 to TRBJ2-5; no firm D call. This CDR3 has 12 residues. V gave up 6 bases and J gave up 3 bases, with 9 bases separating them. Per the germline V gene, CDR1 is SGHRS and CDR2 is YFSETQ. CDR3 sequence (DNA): TGCGCCAGCATGGTTGACAAAGAGACCCAGTACTTC. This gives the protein CASMVDKETQYF.

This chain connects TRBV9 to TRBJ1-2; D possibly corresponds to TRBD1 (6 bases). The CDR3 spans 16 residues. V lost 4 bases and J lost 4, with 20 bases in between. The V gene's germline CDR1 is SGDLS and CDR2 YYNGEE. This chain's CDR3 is CASSRQDGDAGYGYTF. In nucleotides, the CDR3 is TGTGCCAGCAGCAGACAGGACGGGGATGCAGGCTATGGCTACACCTTC.

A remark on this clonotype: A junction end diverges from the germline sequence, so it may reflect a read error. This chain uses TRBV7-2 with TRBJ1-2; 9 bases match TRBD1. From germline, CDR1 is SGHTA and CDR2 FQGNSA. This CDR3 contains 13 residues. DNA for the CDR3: TGTGTCAGCAGCTTAGGACAGGGGTATGGCTACACCTTC. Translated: CVSSLGQGYGYTF. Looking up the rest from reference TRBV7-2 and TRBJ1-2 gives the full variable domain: GAGVSQSPSNKVTEKGKDVELRCDPISGHTALYWYRQSLGQGLEFLIYFQGNSAPDKSGLPSDRFSAERTGGSVSTLTIQRTQQEDSAVYLCVSSLGQGYGYTFGSGTRLTVV.

The CDR3 reads CASAPGAWTEAFF. CDR3 DNA sequence: TGCGCCAGCGCACCGGGGGCTTGGACTGAAGCTTTCTTT. This rearrangement joins TRBV10-1 to TRBJ1-1; D is possibly TRBD1 (6 bases). Per the germline V gene, CDR1 is WNHNN and CDR2 is SYGVQD (reference sequence). This CDR3 spans 13 amino acids. The germline V and J ends were trimmed by 8 bases and 5 bases, with 15 bases remaining between them.

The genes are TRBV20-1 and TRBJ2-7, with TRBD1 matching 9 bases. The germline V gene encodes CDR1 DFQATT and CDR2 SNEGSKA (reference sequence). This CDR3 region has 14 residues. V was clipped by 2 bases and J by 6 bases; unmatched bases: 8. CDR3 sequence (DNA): TGCAGTGCTAGAAAAGGGACAGGGAGCGGCGAGCAGTACTTC. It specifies CSARKGTGSGEQYF.

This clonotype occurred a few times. CDR3 residues: CAWRSVGSEAFF. Written as DNA, the CDR3 is TGTGCCTGGAGGTCTGTGGGTTCTGAAGCTTTCTTT. This chain links TRBV30 with TRBJ1-1; D remains ambiguous. CDR1 and CDR2 from the germline V gene are GTSNPN and SVGIG (reference sequence). V was shortened by 3 bases and J by 6 bases, with 11 bases between the two germline ends. CDR3 length: 12 residues.

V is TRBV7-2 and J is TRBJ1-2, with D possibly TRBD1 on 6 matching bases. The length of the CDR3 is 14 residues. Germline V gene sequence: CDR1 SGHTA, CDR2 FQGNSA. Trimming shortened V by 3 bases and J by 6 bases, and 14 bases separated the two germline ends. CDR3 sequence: CASSFQGLRDGYTF. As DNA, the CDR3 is TGTGCCAGCAGCTTCCAGGGGCTCCGGGATGGCTACACCTTC. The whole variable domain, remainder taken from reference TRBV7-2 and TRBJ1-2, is GAGVSQSPSNKVTEKGKDVELRCDPISGHTALYWYRQSLGQGLEFLIYFQGNSAPDKSGLPSDRFSAERTGGSVSTLTIQRTQQEDSAVYLCASSFQGLRDGYTFGSGTRLTVV.

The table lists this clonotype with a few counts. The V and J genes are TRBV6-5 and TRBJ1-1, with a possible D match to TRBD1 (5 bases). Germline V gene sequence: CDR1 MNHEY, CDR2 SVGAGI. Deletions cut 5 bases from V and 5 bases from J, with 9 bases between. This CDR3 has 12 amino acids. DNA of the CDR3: TGTGCCAGCAGTCGACAGAGAACTGAAGCTTTCTTT. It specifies CASSRQRTEAFF.

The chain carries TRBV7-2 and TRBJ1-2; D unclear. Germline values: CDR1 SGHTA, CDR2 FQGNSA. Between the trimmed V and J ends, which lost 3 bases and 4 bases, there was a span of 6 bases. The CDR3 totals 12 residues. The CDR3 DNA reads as TGTGCCAGCAGCTTTCAATCCTATGGCTACACCTTC. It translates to CASSFQSYGYTF.

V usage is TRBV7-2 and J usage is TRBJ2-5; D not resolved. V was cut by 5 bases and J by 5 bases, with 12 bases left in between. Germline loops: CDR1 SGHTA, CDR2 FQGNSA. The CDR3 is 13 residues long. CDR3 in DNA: TGTGCCAGCAGCAGAGCCGAGGAGGAGACCCAGTACTTC. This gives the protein CASSRAEEETQYF.

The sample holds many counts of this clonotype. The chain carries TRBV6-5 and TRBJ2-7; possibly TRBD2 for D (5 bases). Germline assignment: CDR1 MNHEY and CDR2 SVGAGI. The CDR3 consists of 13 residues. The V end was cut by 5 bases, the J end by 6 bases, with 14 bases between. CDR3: CASSLPATSEQYF. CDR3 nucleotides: TGTGCCAGCAGTCTCCCGGCCACTAGCGAGCAGTACTTC.

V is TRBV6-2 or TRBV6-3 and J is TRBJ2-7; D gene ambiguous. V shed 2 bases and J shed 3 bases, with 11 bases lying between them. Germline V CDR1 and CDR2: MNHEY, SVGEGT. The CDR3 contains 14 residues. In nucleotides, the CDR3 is TGTGCCAGCAGTTACGGGCACAAGAACTACGAGCAGTACGTC. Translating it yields CASSYGHKNYEQYV.

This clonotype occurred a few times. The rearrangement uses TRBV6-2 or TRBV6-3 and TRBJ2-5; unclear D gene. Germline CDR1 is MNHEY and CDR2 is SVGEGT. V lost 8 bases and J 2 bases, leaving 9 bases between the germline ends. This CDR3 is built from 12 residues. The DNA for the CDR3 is TGTGCCAGCCAGCGCGGACAAGAGACCCAGTACTTC. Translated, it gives CASQRGQETQYF.

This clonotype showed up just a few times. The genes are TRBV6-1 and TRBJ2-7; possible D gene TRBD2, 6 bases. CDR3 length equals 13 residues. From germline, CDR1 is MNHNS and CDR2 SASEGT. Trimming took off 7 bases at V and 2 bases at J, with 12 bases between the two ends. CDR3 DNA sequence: TGTGCCAGCATACGGGGGAGTCCCTACGAGCAGTACTTC. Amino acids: CASIRGSPYEQYF.

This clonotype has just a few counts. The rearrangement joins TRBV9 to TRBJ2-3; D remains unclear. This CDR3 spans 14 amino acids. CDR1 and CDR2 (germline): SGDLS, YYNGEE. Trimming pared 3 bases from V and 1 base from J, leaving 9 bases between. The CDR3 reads CASSGARGTDTQYF. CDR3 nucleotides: TGTGCCAGCAGCGGAGCGAGAGGCACAGATACGCAGTATTTT.

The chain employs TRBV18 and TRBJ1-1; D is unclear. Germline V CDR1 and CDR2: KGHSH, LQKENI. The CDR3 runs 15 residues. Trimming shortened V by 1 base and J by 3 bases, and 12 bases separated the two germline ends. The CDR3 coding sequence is TGTGCCAGCTCACCACGGGCGGGCGGGTACACTGAAGCTTTCTTT. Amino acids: CASSPRAGGYTEAFF. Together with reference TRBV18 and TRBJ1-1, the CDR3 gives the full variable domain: NAGVMQNPRHLVRRRGQEARLRCSPMKGHSHVYWYRQLPEEGLKFMVYLQKENIIDESGMPKERFSAEFPKEGPSILRIQQVVRGDSAAYFCASSPRAGGYTEAFFGQGTRLTVV.

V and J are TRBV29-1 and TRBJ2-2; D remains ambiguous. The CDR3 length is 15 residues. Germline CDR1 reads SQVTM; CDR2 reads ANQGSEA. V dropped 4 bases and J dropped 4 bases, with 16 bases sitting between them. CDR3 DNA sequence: TGCAGCGTTGCGTACTCAGCCCTAGGCACCGGGGAGCTGTTTTTT. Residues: CSVAYSALGTGELFF.

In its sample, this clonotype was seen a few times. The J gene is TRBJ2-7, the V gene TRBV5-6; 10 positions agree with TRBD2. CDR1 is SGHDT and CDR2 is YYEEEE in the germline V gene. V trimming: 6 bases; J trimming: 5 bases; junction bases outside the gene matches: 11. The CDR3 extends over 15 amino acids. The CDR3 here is CASTLAGDRSDEQYV. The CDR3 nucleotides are TGTGCCAGCACCCTAGCGGGGGACCGTTCGGACGAGCAGTACGTC.